These 26 T cell receptor beta chains came from one sample sequenced in a study of OX40 agonist ivuxolimab in advanced cancers. The table came from immunoSEQ multiplex PCR; TCRdb's copy has only in-frame clones and leaves some out. The repertoire includes about 14,000 clones, about 80% of them detected once, and approximately 40% sits in the top ten. The sample here was CD4+ or CD8+ T cells sorted from blood, taken in a trial of the OX40 agonist ivuxolimab. These receptors were taken from an adult with an advanced solid tumor such as melanoma, head and neck, liver or kidney cancer.

The chain joins TRBV19 to TRBJ2-5; either TRBD1 or TRBD2 may supply D (6 bases each). The ends were cut back, 4 bases at V and 0 bases at J, with 18 bases in the middle. The germline V gene has CDR1 LNHDA and CDR2 SQIVND (reference sequence). The CDR3 covers 17 residues. CDR3 residues: CASSTPVWGADQETQYF. In nucleotides, the CDR3 is TGTGCCAGTAGTACCCCCGTATGGGGGGCCGACCAAGAGACCCAGTACTTC. The full variable domain, rest sourced from reference TRBV19 and TRBJ2-5, is DGGITQSPKYLFRKEGQNVTLSCEQNLNHDAMYWYRQDPGQGLRLIYYSQIVNDFQKGDIAEGYSVSREKKESFPLTVTSAQKNPTAFYLCASSTPVWGADQETQYFGPGTRLLVL.

The chain uses TRBV28 and TRBJ2-2; TRBD2 matches at 10 bases. This CDR3 is built from 14 residues. Trimming took 8 bases from V and 5 from J; bases not matched to a gene: 5. CDR1 MDHEN and CDR2 SYDVKM come from the germline V gene. The DNA of the CDR3 is TGTGCCAGCGAAACGACTAGCGGGACCGGGGAGCTGTTTTTT. Amino acids: CASETTSGTGELFF.

The chain employs TRBV6-4 and TRBJ2-2, with 7 nucleotides matching TRBD2. V shed 4 bases, J shed 5 bases, and the junction held 1 base outside the gene matches. The CDR3 runs 13 residues. Germline V gene sequence: CDR1 MRHNA, CDR2 SNTAGT. Here the CDR3 DNA reads TGTGCCAGCAGTGGTAGCGGGACCGGGGAGCTGTTTTTT. Translation gives CASSGSGTGELFF.

The J gene is TRBJ1-5, the V gene TRBV7-2; TRBD1 might be the D (5 bases). Germline CDR1 SGHTA, CDR2 FQGNSA. V was shortened by 3 bases and J by 5 bases, with 17 bases between the two germline ends. CDR3 length equals 16 residues. In nucleotides, the CDR3 is TGTGCCAGCAGCTTGGCCTCGCAGGGACCGTATCAGCCCCAGCATTTT. Translation gives CASSLASQGPYQPQHF. The variable domain in full, completed from reference TRBV7-2 and TRBJ1-5, reads GAGVSQSPSNKVTEKGKDVELRCDPISGHTALYWYRQSLGQGLEFLIYFQGNSAPDKSGLPSDRFSAERTGGSVSTLTIQRTQQEDSAVYLCASSLASQGPYQPQHFGDGTRLSIL.

V and J are TRBV7-2 and TRBJ2-3; TRBD2 might be the D (7 bases). The V gene lost 0 bases and the J gene lost 4 bases, with 11 bases spanning the gap. The CDR3 covers 15 residues. Germline V gene data show CDR1 as SGHTA and CDR2 as FQGNSA. The CDR3 here is CASSLAGGLSDTQYF. The CDR3 region has the DNA TGTGCCAGCAGCTTAGCCGGGGGGCTCTCAGATACGCAGTATTTT.

The gene calls are TRBV19 and TRBJ2-1; 9 positions agree with TRBD1. Losses at the gene ends were 6 bases for V and 3 bases for J; bases not matched to a gene: 6. Per germline, CDR1 LNHDA and CDR2 SQIVND (reference sequence). The CDR3 spans 15 residues. The DNA of the CDR3 is TGTGCCAGTAGCACCGGGACAGGGTACTACAATGAGCAGTTCTTC. Its protein is CASSTGTGYYNEQFF.

This clone was detected only a few times. The chain recombines TRBV29-1 with TRBJ1-2; D possibly corresponds to TRBD1 (5 bases). Germline V gene data show CDR1 as SQVTM and CDR2 as ANQGSEA. The V gene lost 3 bases and the J gene lost 4 bases, with 12 bases spanning the gap. The CDR3 extends over 13 amino acids. The CDR3 bases are TGCAGCGTTGACCAGGGTGACCCCTATGGCTACACCTTC. It translates to CSVDQGDPYGYTF.

The V call is TRBV5-6, the J call TRBJ2-5; 10 positions match TRBD2. This CDR3 spans 14 amino acids. Trimming at V came to 3 bases and at J to 11 bases, leaving 10 bases not matched to a gene. Germline assignment: CDR1 SGHDT and CDR2 YYEEEE. The DNA for the CDR3 is TGTGCCAGCAGCTCGGGACTAGCGACTGTTGAGCAGTACTTC. Translation gives CASSSGLATVEQYF.

This clone was observed a few times. CDR3 region: CASSLQGEQFF. Written as DNA, the CDR3 is TGTGCCAGCAGCCTACAAGGTGAGCAGTTCTTC. The chain employs TRBV4-2 and TRBJ2-1; D not certain. Germline CDR1 is LGHNA and CDR2 is YNFKEQ. The CDR3 is 11 amino acids. Trimming left V 4 bases short and J 9 bases short, with 7 bases between.

This clone was detected a few times. This chain uses TRBV21-1 with TRBJ2-7. TRBV21-1 is shown as a pseudogene. CDR3 length: 15 amino acids. This CDR3 reads CASSVGTASSYEQYF. The CDR3 nucleotides are TGTGCCAGCAGCGTAGGGACGGCTAGCTCCTACGAGCAGTACTTC.

This clone was counted only a few times. V is TRBV6-1 and J is TRBJ1-5, with D possibly matching TRBD1 (5 bases). CDR1 is MNHNS, CDR2 SASEGT, per germline. Trimming removed 1 base at V and 2 bases at J, with 12 bases between. The CDR3 is made up of 16 amino acids. CDR3 bases: TGTGCCAGCAGTGAAGGTGTCGGGACTGGCAATCAGCCCCAGCATTTT. Its protein product is CASSEGVGTGNQPQHF.

The chain employs TRBV7-6 and TRBJ1-5; TRBD1 agrees at 8 bases. Trimming at V came to 5 bases and at J to 6 bases, leaving 15 bases not matched to a gene. Looked up from germline, CDR1 is SGHVS and CDR2 is FNYEAQ. CDR3 size: 17 residues. This CDR3 is CASSPGQGDPLSQPQHF. CDR3 bases: TGTGCCAGCAGCCCCGGACAGGGTGACCCCCTGAGTCAGCCCCAGCATTTT.

V and J are TRBV10-3 and TRBJ1-2; 9 nucleotides align to TRBD1. The CDR3 sequence is 16 residues long. J lost 2 bases, V lost 10 bases, and 14 bases had no gene match. Germline values: CDR1 ENHRY, CDR2 SYGVKD. The CDR3 nucleotides are TGTGCCAGCAGCCCTGTAACTGGGACAGGGAACTATGGCTACACCTTC. Its translation is CASSPVTGTGNYGYTF.

The rearrangement uses TRBV27 and TRBJ1-5; possibly TRBD1 for D (6 bases). In germline, CDR1 is MNHEY, CDR2 SMNVEV (reference sequence). Trimming stripped 8 bases from V and 2 bases from J, with 13 bases between. The CDR3 spans 14 residues. CDR3 region: CASQGLPGNQPQHF. CDR3 coding DNA: TGTGCCAGCCAGGGGTTACCGGGCAATCAGCCCCAGCATTTT.

The chain recombines TRBV30 with TRBJ2-6; 12 bases align to TRBD1. V dropped 8 bases and J dropped 3; count of bases not matched to a gene: 5. Germline V gives CDR1 GTSNPN, CDR2 SVGIG (reference sequence). This CDR3 contains 15 residues. CDR3 loop: CARDRGLDGANVLTF. Written as DNA, the CDR3 is TGTGCCAGGGACAGGGGGCTTGATGGGGCCAACGTCCTGACTTTC.

This sequence joins TRBV2 and TRBJ1-5; TRBD1 aligns across 10 bases. Looked up from germline, CDR1 is SNHLY and CDR2 is FYNNEI. V lost 6 bases, J lost 6 bases, and 8 bases stayed unmatched. This CDR3 has 15 amino acids. This chain's CDR3 is CASRTGTGVSQPQHF. The CDR3 bases are TGTGCCAGCAGGACCGGGACAGGGGTTAGTCAGCCCCAGCATTTT.

The gene calls are TRBV4-3 and TRBJ1-6, with a weak D call TRBD1 (6 bases). Germline loops: CDR1 LGHNA, CDR2 YSLEER. The CDR3 is 16 residues long. With 3 bases removed from V and 0 bases from J, the gap between germline ends came to 9 bases. The CDR3 sequence: CASSHGQSSYNSPLHF. The CDR3 DNA sequence: TGCGCCAGCAGCCATGGACAGAGCTCCTATAATTCACCCCTCCACTTT.

This clone was picked up a small number of times. The gene calls are TRBV7-6 and TRBJ1-3, with D unresolved. V gave up 9 bases and J gave up 0 bases, with 18 bases separating them. The germline V gene has CDR1 SGHVS and CDR2 FNYEAQ. The CDR3 totals 16 residues. CDR3 coding DNA: TGTGCCAGTGGCCCTGGCCCTGGCTACTCTGGAAACACCATATATTTT. It yields the protein CASGPGPGYSGNTIYF.

The chain carries TRBV19 and TRBJ1-4; unclear D gene. Trimming removed 4 bases from V and 5 bases from J, with 11 bases in between. CDR3 length: 14 amino acids. Germline CDR1 and CDR2: LNHDA and SQIVND (reference sequence). CDR3 loop: CASSRPWGNEKLFF. The CDR3, as DNA: TGTGCCAGTAGTAGGCCCTGGGGAAATGAAAAACTGTTTTTT.

V and J are TRBV15 and TRBJ1-1, with 9 nucleotides matching TRBD1. Germline V gives CDR1 LNHNV, CDR2 YYDKDF (reference sequence). V gave up 0 bases and J gave up 3 bases; unmatched junction bases: 8. There are 17 residues in the CDR3. The CDR3: CATSRDMTGGFDTEAFF. The CDR3 bases are TGTGCCACCAGCAGAGATATGACAGGGGGTTTTGACACTGAAGCTTTCTTT. Drawing the rest from reference TRBV15 and TRBJ1-1, the complete variable domain is DAMVIQNPRYQVTQFGKPVTLSCSQTLNHNVMYWYQQKSSQAPKLLFHYYDKDFNNEADTPDNFQSRRPNTSFCFLDIRSPGLGDTAMYLCATSRDMTGGFDTEAFFGQGTRLTVV.

CDR3 in amino acids: CASFRQSSYNEQFF. CDR3 in DNA: TGTGCCAGTTTCCGACAGAGCTCCTACAATGAGCAGTTCTTC. The chain has TRBV28 and TRBJ2-1; perhaps TRBD1 as D (5 bases). CDR3 length equals 14 residues. V lost 9 bases and J lost 0, with 12 bases in between. CDR1 and CDR2 (germline): MDHEN, SYDVKM.

The gene calls are TRBV11-2 and TRBJ2-7; a weak D match, TRBD2 (5 bases). Germline loops: CDR1 SGHAT, CDR2 FQNNGV. The CDR3 runs to 18 residues. The V and J ends lost 0 bases and 2 bases respectively, with 20 bases between them. The CDR3 is CASSLDRRLTFAAYEQYF. For the CDR3, the DNA is TGTGCCAGCAGCTTAGATCGTCGACTAACCTTCGCAGCCTACGAGCAGTACTTC. The full variable domain, rest sourced from reference TRBV11-2 and TRBJ2-7, is EAGVAQSPRYKIIEKRQSVAFWCNPISGHATLYWYQQILGQGPKLLIQFQNNGVVDDSQLPKDRFSAERLKGVDSTLKIQPAKLEDSAVYLCASSLDRRLTFAAYEQYFGPGTRLTVT.

The CDR3 DNA reads TGTGCCAGCACCCGCGATAGGGGGGGGACTGAAGCTTTCTTT. Translation gives CASTRDRGGTEAFF. The V and J genes are TRBV28 and TRBJ1-1; maybe TRBD1 (6 bases). Trimming took 7 bases from V and 5 from J, leaving 17 bases between them. The CDR3 length is 14 residues. The germline gives CDR1 MDHEN, CDR2 SYDVKM.

The chain uses TRBV28 and TRBJ2-5; possibly TRBD2 for D (6 bases). Deletions cut 3 bases from V and 0 bases from J, with 8 bases between. Germline CDR1 MDHEN, CDR2 SYDVKM. CDR3 length equals 14 residues. CDR3 protein: CASSLVADQETQYF. The CDR3, as DNA: TGTGCCAGCAGTTTGGTAGCGGACCAAGAGACCCAGTACTTC. The full variable domain, rest sourced from reference TRBV28 and TRBJ2-5, is DVKVTQSSRYLVKRTGEKVFLECVQDMDHENMFWYRQDPGLGLRLIYFSYDVKMKEKGDIPEGYSVSREKKERFSLILESASTNQTSMYLCASSLVADQETQYFGPGTRLLVL.

V gene TRBV13 combines with J gene TRBJ1-4, with D hard to call. Germline V gene lookup returns CDR1 PRHDT and CDR2 FYEKMQ (reference sequence). The V and J ends lost 0 bases and 4 bases respectively, with 15 bases between them. CDR3 length: 17 amino acids. CDR3 sequence reads: CASSLGLGGRNNEKLFF. DNA of the CDR3: TGTGCCAGCAGCTTAGGCCTAGGAGGGCGGAATAATGAAAAACTGTTTTTT.

CDR3 loop: CASRPGRRNTGELFF. The CDR3 DNA reads TGTGCCAGCAGACCGGGCCGTAGGAACACCGGGGAGCTGTTTTTT. V gene TRBV28 combines with J gene TRBJ2-2, with D hard to call. In germline, CDR1 is MDHEN, CDR2 SYDVKM. This CDR3 comprises 15 residues. V lost 6 bases, J lost 1 base, and 12 bases lay in between.